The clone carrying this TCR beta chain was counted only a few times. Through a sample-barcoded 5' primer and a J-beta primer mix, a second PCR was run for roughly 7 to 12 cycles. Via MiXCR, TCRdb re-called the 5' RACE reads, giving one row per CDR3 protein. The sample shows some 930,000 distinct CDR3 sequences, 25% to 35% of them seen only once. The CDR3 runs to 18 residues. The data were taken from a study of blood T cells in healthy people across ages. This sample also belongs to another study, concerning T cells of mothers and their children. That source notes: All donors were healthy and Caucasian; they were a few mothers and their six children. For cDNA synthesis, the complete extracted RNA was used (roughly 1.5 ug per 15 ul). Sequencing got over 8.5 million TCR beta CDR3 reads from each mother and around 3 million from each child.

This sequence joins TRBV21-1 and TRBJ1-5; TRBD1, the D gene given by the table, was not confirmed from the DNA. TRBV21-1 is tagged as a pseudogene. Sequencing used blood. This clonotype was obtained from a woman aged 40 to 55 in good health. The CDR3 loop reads CASSKGGGTYAFNQPQHF. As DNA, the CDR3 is TGTGCCAGCAGCAAAGGAGGGGGAACTTACGCATTCAATCAGCCCCAGCATTTT.